The rows below give T cell receptor beta chains drawn from one sample of a study of blood T cell repertoires in COVID-19. TCRdb's copy holds only in-frame clones and misses some; the assay was immunoSEQ multiplex PCR. The table records hundreds of thousands of clones, 88% of them present only once. Sequences were obtained from peripheral blood. These receptors originate from a woman aged 45-65 years with COVID-19, enrolled during active disease. Each CDR3 is given with its conserved first and last residue. D genes are given only for firm matches. The size of a clone is reported for some rows only, either as once, few or many, or as a class for expanded clones.

-	-	TRBV3-1/TRBV3-2	TRBJ2-1	CASSPGQSQFF	TGTGCCAGCAGCCCCGGACAGTCCCAGTTCTTC
once	TRBD1	TRBV29-1	TRBJ1-2	CSAEGDSTNYGYTF	TGCAGCGCCGAGGGGGACAGCACTAACTATGGCTACACCTTC
once	TRBD2	TRBV5-1	TRBJ2-3	CASSLRSGGSTDTQYF	TGCGCCAGCAGCTTGAGGAGCGGGGGAAGCACAGATACGCAGTATTTT
-	-	TRBV24-1	TRBJ1-2	CAVAGAGYGYTF	TGTGCCGTCGCGGGGGCGGGCTATGGCTACACCTTC
once	TRBD2	TRBV7-6	TRBJ2-2	CASSFRRGGYTGELFF	TGTGCCAGCAGCTTCAGGCGGGGGGGCTATACCGGGGAGCTGTTTTTT
-	TRBD2	TRBV3-1/TRBV3-2	TRBJ2-1	CASSPSRGGYNEQFF	TGTGCCAGCAGCCCTAGCCGGGGGGGTTACAATGAGCAGTTCTTC
-	-	TRBV12-3/TRBV12-4	TRBJ2-7	CASSSLSYEQYF	TGTGCCAGCAGTTCCCTTTCCTACGAGCAGTACTTC
-	-	TRBV7-3	TRBJ2-1	CASSSNPTGTFNNEQFF	TGTGCCAGCAGCTCGAACCCAACCGGGACATTTAATAATGAGCAGTTCTTC
-	TRBD2	TRBV27	TRBJ2-3	CASRPPLAGVSDTQYF	TGTGCCAGCAGGCCCCCCCTAGCGGGGGTGTCAGATACGCAGTATTTT
-	TRBD1	TRBV19	TRBJ2-7	CASSITGQVSEQYF	TGTGCCAGTAGTATAACCGGACAGGTCTCCGAGCAGTACTTC
-	-	TRBV5-5	TRBJ1-2	CASSGRGDGYTF	TGTGCCAGCAGCGGGAGGGGGGACGGCTACACCTTC
few	-	TRBV6-4	TRBJ2-1	CASSDSGGGTDNEQFF	TGTGCCAGCAGTGACTCGGGAGGGGGGACTGACAATGAGCAGTTCTTC
-	-	TRBV5-1	TRBJ2-5	CASSLGVGETQYF	TGCGCCAGCAGCTTGGGAGTCGGGGAGACCCAGTACTTC
few	-	TRBV3-1/TRBV3-2	TRBJ2-1	CASSHLSRNEQFF	TGTGCCAGCAGCCACCTCTCTAGGAATGAGCAGTTCTTC
-	-	TRBV6-6	TRBJ1-4	CACSWQWNEKLFF	TGTGCCTGTTCCTGGCAGTGGAATGAAAAACTGTTTTTT
-	TRBD1	TRBV3-1/TRBV3-2	TRBJ1-2	CASTQNSGQEGGYTF	TGTGCCAGCACCCAAAACTCTGGACAGGAGGGTGGCTACACCTTC
-	TRBD1	TRBV30	TRBJ1-1	CAWTQGAEAFF	TGTGCCTGGACCCAGGGGGCTGAAGCTTTCTTT
-	-	TRBV24-1	TRBJ1-2	CATSGVVGTGDNYGYTF	TGTGCCACCAGTGGGGTTGTTGGGACGGGAGATAACTATGGCTACACCTTC
once	-	TRBV6-5	TRBJ1-4	CASLGPGLTNEKLFF	TGTGCCAGTCTAGGACCAGGACTCACTAATGAAAAACTGTTTTTT
-	TRBD2	TRBV19	TRBJ2-3	CASSIDRGESTDTQYF	TGTGCCAGTAGTATAGATCGGGGGGAGAGCACAGATACGCAGTATTTT
-	-	TRBV6-6	TRBJ1-1	CASSRPRINPGDTEAFF	TGTGCCAGCAGCCGACCGCGGATTAACCCAGGGGACACTGAAGCTTTCTTT
-	TRBD1	TRBV30	TRBJ2-1	CACHKGDRAYNEQFF	TGTGCCTGCCATAAGGGGGACAGGGCCTACAATGAGCAGTTCTTC
-	-	TRBV5-1	TRBJ2-7	CASTFRDSLGEQYF	TGCGCCAGCACCTTCCGGGACTCCCTCGGCGAGCAGTACTTC
few	-	TRBV5-1	TRBJ2-7	CASSLDTGAYEQYF	TGCGCCAGCAGCTTGGATACAGGCGCCTACGAGCAGTACTTC
once	-	TRBV11-3	TRBJ2-1	CASSLEGTGLYNEQFF	TGTGCCAGCAGCTTAGAAGGGACTGGACTATACAATGAGCAGTTCTTC
once	-	TRBV29-1	TRBJ2-1	CSATVSSYNEQFF	TGCAGCGCGACAGTTAGCTCCTACAATGAGCAGTTCTTC